This T cell receptor beta chain is drawn from a study of shared clonotypes between healthy human individuals. Study findings and constraints: When compared with the clonotypes that were shared by all four sorted-subset donors, the non-shared clonotypes turned out to have lower generation probabilities. Among donors, sharing of clonotypes was expected to be affected by sequencing depth.

On this clone: The antigen is unknown.

TCRdb's table, derived via immunoSEQ multiplex PCR, lists solely in-frame clones and lacks some. The data show approximately 2,000,000 clones, about 94% seen once. Positively selected for CCR7, the CD45RO-negative cells used as naive CD8 cells excluded terminally differentiated effector memory CD45RA+ cells. Trimming took 3 bases from V and 0 from J, leaving 10 bases between them. The CDR3 contains 15 residues. CDR1 is SGHDN, CDR2 FVKESK, per germline. The sample comprised naive CD8+ T cells from PBMCs. The source of this sequence is a man aged 18 to 35 in good health. Some clones in this sample may be carry-over from other donors' samples. This rearrangement joins TRBV14 to TRBJ2-3; no clear D. The CDR3 DNA sequence: TGTGCCAGCAGCCAGGGCATGACTAGCACAGATACGCAGTATTTT. Protein product: CASSQGMTSTDTQYF.